Listed below are T cell receptor beta chains from one sample, sequenced in a study of T cell responses to AZD1222 COVID-19 vaccine. Profiling relied on immunoSEQ multiplex PCR, and the TCRdb table lists in-frame clones only, not all of them. The sample lists roughly 140,000 clones, about nine tenths seen once, with 1.5% to 2% in the top ten. Sequencing was performed on peripheral blood, taken on day 0 of AZD1222 vaccination. The receptor source for this set is an adult in good health. Both conserved end residues are trimmed from each CDR3. The size entry is marked missing in some rows and otherwise reads once, few, many or a size class.

TRBV10-3,-,AISVGGLAFGAGEQF
TRBV6-2/TRBV6-3,-,ASSRTSGTKNSYEQY
TRBV28,-,AIGAGGPSGNTIY
TRBV11-2,few,ASSLVGTDNSPLH
TRBV7-3,-,ASGYANYGYT
TRBV29-1,-,SVETSSLTDTQY
TRBV27,-,ASSLAGDEQF
TRBV28,-,ASSYRTGATTETQY
TRBV7-9,few,ASSRMGTGANSYEQY
TRBV20-1,-,SASDRLAGVFHEQY
TRBV9,-,ASSGPAGTGGLYQETQY
TRBV25-1,-,ASSGQEPSSYEQY
TRBV28,-,ASSGSELAKNIQY
TRBV5-6,-,ASSPDRYNEQF
TRBV6-5,once,ASSLRVTGETQY
TRBV7-9,-,ASSSIKGHEQF
TRBV29-1,-,SVGVGVEQY
TRBV28,-,VCRTENTGELF
TRBV13,-,ASSLGGQGAYEQY